The 32 T cell receptor beta chains given below trace back to one sample, sequenced in a study of T cell repertoires in cytomegalovirus infection. These receptors are not linked to any known antigen. Each CDR3 protein is one row after TCRdb ran MiXCR on the reads. The sample lists about 830,000 distinct CDR3 sequences, less than 35% occurring once. The specimen was cultured CD8+ T cells from PBMCs, collected from culture after CMV antigen stimulation. The receptors come from a human donor in good health (CMV status not recorded). Some clones in this sample may be carry-over from other donors' samples.

This clonotype was detected a few times. The CDR3 region has the DNA TGTGCCAGCAGCCTTCAGCGGGGCACAGATACGCAGTATTTT. Translated: CASSLQRGTDTQYF. The V gene is TRBV27, the J gene TRBJ2-3; D might be TRBD2 (6 bases). This CDR3 has 14 residues. Germline V lookup: CDR1 MNHEY, CDR2 SMNVEV (reference sequence). Between the trimmed V and J ends, which lost 6 bases and 1 base, there was a span of 11 bases.

This clonotype came up many times. The rearrangement links TRBV7-8 to TRBJ1-1; TRBD1 is a possible D gene (6 bases). The CDR3 loop spans 14 amino acids. Germline CDR1 reads SGHVS; CDR2 reads FQNEAQ. V lost 1 base and J 7 bases, leaving 13 bases between the germline ends. The CDR3 nucleotides read TGTGCCAGCAGCTTAGTGGGGGGGGCTTTTGAAGCTTTCTTT. This codes for CASSLVGGAFEAFF. The full variable domain, its missing parts supplied by reference TRBV7-8 and TRBJ1-1, is GAGVSQSPRYKVAKRGQDVALRCDPISGHVSLFWYQQALGQGPEFLTYFQNEAQLDKSGLPSDRFFAERPEGSVSTLKIQRTQQEDSAVYLCASSLVGGAFEAFFGQGTRLTVV.

V usage is TRBV19 and J usage is TRBJ2-1; 9 bases fit TRBD1. This CDR3 has 12 amino acids. Germline CDR1 and CDR2: LNHDA and SQIVND (reference sequence). The trim removed 9 bases at V and 6 bases at J, leaving 3 bases unmatched. CDR3 coding DNA: TGTGCCAGCGGACAGGGGTTCAATGAGCAGTTCTTC. Protein: CASGQGFNEQFF.

In this sample, this clonotype turned up a few times. The gene calls are TRBV2 and TRBJ2-7, with a tentative D call TRBD2 (6 bases). Trimming removed 3 bases from V and 8 bases from J, with 11 bases in between. The CDR3 is made up of 12 amino acids. Germline V gives CDR1 SNHLY, CDR2 FYNNEI. The CDR3 nucleotides are TGTGCCAGCAGTGAGGAGGGGCCACAGCAGTACGTC. Residues: CASSEEGPQQYV.

The chain combines TRBV9 with TRBJ2-5; the match to TRBD1 covers 8 bases. Germline loops: CDR1 SGDLS, CDR2 YYNGEE. The CDR3 spans 14 residues. The V segment lost 5 bases and the J segment 1 base; nucleotides outside the gene matches: 4. The CDR3 bases are TGTGCCAGCAGTCGACAGGGGCCCCAAGAGACCCAGTACTTC. This sequence encodes CASSRQGPQETQYF.

A word on this clonotype: This clone may be a read error of a much larger clone one base away. The chain carries TRBV7-6 and TRBJ1-2; a weak D match, TRBD1 (5 bases). This CDR3 comprises 15 residues. Germline V gene sequence: CDR1 SGHVS, CDR2 FNYEAQ. Here the CDR3 DNA reads TGTGCCAGCAGCTTAGCCGTGACAGCTAACGATGGCTACACCTTC. Protein: CASSLAVTANDGYTF.

This clonotype appeared a few times. The genes are TRBV5-4 and TRBJ2-2; unclear D gene. The CDR3 has 12 residues. The germline V gene encodes CDR1 SGHNT and CDR2 YYREEE (reference sequence). V lost 6 bases to trimming and J lost 7 bases, with 10 bases between them. CDR3 sequence: CASTIASGELFF. CDR3 coding DNA: TGTGCCAGCACCATAGCAAGCGGGGAGCTGTTTTTT.

This clonotype appeared a single time. The V gene is TRBV6-6, the J gene TRBJ2-3, with D possibly matching TRBD1 (5 bases). This CDR3 has 15 amino acids. Trimming stripped 1 base from V and 2 bases from J, with 10 bases between. Germline-derived CDR1 and CDR2 are MNHNY and SVGAGI (reference sequence). CDR3 region: CASSYFPGHTDTQYF. The CDR3 DNA reads as TGTGCCAGCAGTTACTTTCCAGGGCACACAGATACGCAGTATTTT.

The sample holds many counts of this clonotype. This chain joins TRBV7-2 and TRBJ1-2; 7 bases line up with TRBD1. The V gene's germline CDR1 is SGHTA and CDR2 FQGNSA. There are 14 residues in the CDR3. V lost 5 bases to trimming and J lost 4 bases; unmatched junction nucleotides: 7. CDR3 in DNA: TGTGCCAGCAGCATGGGGACAGTACCCTATGGCTACACCTTC. The encoded protein is CASSMGTVPYGYTF. The variable domain in full, with the rest retrieved from reference TRBV7-2 and TRBJ1-2, is GAGVSQSPSNKVTEKGKDVELRCDPISGHTALYWYRQSLGQGLEFLIYFQGNSAPDKSGLPSDRFSAERTGGSVSTLTIQRTQQEDSAVYLCASSMGTVPYGYTFGSGTRLTVV.

V and J are TRBV29-1 and TRBJ2-1; D ambiguous. In germline, CDR1 is SQVTM, CDR2 ANQGSEA. This CDR3 is 13 amino acids long. Trimming took off 5 bases at V and 4 bases at J, with 12 bases between the two ends. CDR3 protein: CSVFPPTYNEQFF. The DNA for the CDR3 is TGCAGCGTTTTCCCCCCCACGTACAATGAGCAGTTCTTC.

This clonotype was picked up a small number of times. The CDR3 sequence is CASSVQGLEAFF. DNA of the CDR3: TGTGCCAGCAGCGTCCAGGGCCTCGAAGCTTTCTTT. The V call is TRBV7-9, the J call TRBJ1-1; D possibly corresponds to TRBD1 (5 bases). Germline CDR1 is SEHNR and CDR2 is FQNEAQ (reference sequence). This CDR3 spans 12 amino acids. The V gene lost 5 bases and the J gene lost 8 bases, with 12 bases spanning the gap.

This clonotype was detected ten times or more. The chain carries TRBV7-2 and TRBJ2-7; D gene unclear. The germline CDR1 and CDR2 sequences are SGHTA and FQGNSA. Trimming stripped 3 bases from V and 2 bases from J, with 8 bases between. The CDR3 sequence is 13 residues long. DNA for the CDR3: TGTGCCAGCAGCTTGGTGACTGCCTACGAGCAGTACGTC. Its protein product is CASSLVTAYEQYV.

The chain uses TRBV6-6 and TRBJ2-1; D call uncertain. The V and J ends lost 0 bases and 2 bases respectively, with 14 bases between them. The CDR3 runs to 17 residues. Germline CDR1 and CDR2: MNHNY and SVGAGI (reference sequence). The CDR3 DNA reads as TGTGCCAGCAGTTACTCCCCGGATCACGAAGCCTACAATGAGCAGTTCTTC. It codes for CASSYSPDHEAYNEQFF.

This clonotype was recorded at least ten times. The genes are TRBV5-4 and TRBJ2-1; D unclear. In germline, CDR1 is SGHNT, CDR2 YYREEE (reference sequence). The CDR3 sequence is 17 residues long. V was shortened by 5 bases and J by 4 bases, with 22 bases between the two germline ends. CDR3 coding DNA: TGTGCCAGCAGTCCACAAACTGGACCCCTCGCGTACAATGAGCAGTTCTTC. This translates into CASSPQTGPLAYNEQFF.

This clonotype was recorded a few times. The gene calls are TRBV12-3 or TRBV12-4 and TRBJ1-1; 10 nucleotides line up with TRBD1. V lost 6 bases, J lost 11 bases, and 6 bases stayed unmatched. The CDR3 loop spans 12 amino acids. The CDR3 DNA reads as TGTGCCAGCAGGGTTGGACAGGGGGACGCTTTCTTT. Translation: CASRVGQGDAFF.

V is TRBV4-1 and J is TRBJ1-5; D gene uncertain. The germline CDR1 and CDR2 sequences are MGHRA and YSYEKL. With 1 base removed from V and 4 bases from J, the gap between germline ends came to 17 bases. This CDR3 contains 17 residues. CDR3 in amino acids: CASSQVMVQARNQPQHF. The DNA for the CDR3 is TGCGCCAGCAGCCAAGTCATGGTGCAGGCGAGAAATCAGCCCCAGCATTTT.

The chain has TRBV4-1 and TRBJ2-7, with 14 bases matching TRBD2. J lost 1 base, V lost 1 base, and 9 bases had no gene match. The germline CDR1 and CDR2 sequences are MGHRA and YSYEKL. The CDR3 is made up of 19 amino acids. In nucleotides, the CDR3 is TGCGCCAGCAGCCAAGGGATACCGGGACTAGCGGGGGCGTCCTACGAGCAGTACTTC. Translation gives CASSQGIPGLAGASYEQYF.

In this sample, this clonotype turned up a few times. The chain uses TRBV7-4 and TRBJ1-1, with 10 bases aligning to TRBD1. This CDR3 has 14 amino acids. Germline V gives CDR1 SGHVT, CDR2 SQSDAQ. V shed 10 bases, J shed 3 bases, and the junction held 8 bases outside the gene matches. The chain's CDR3 is CATRDRGGYTEAFF. CDR3 sequence (DNA): TGTGCCACCCGGGACAGGGGCGGGTACACTGAAGCTTTCTTT.

The chain recombines TRBV19 with TRBJ2-5, with unresolved D. Trimming took 4 bases from V and 0 from J, leaving 15 bases between them. CDR3 length equals 16 residues. In germline, CDR1 is LNHDA, CDR2 SQIVND (reference sequence). The CDR3 is CASSSRYDGYQETQYF. CDR3 nucleotide sequence: TGTGCCAGTAGTAGTCGATACGACGGGTACCAAGAGACCCAGTACTTC.

This clonotype was found many times. This chain uses TRBV7-8 with TRBJ2-3; D possibly corresponds to TRBD1 (7 bases). CDR1 is SGHVS and CDR2 is FQNEAQ in the germline V gene. There are 15 residues in the CDR3. The V end lost 5 bases, the J end lost 0 bases, and 12 bases lay between the germline ends. CDR3 coding DNA: TGTGCCAGCAGCCAGGGGGGAACTAGCACAGATACGCAGTATTTT. Amino acids: CASSQGGTSTDTQYF. Complete variable domain (other parts from reference TRBV7-8 and TRBJ2-3): GAGVSQSPRYKVAKRGQDVALRCDPISGHVSLFWYQQALGQGPEFLTYFQNEAQLDKSGLPSDRFFAERPEGSVSTLKIQRTQQEDSAVYLCASSQGGTSTDTQYFGPGTRLTVL.

This clonotype turned up a few times. Germline is not matched at one junction end, which may reflect a read error. The rearrangement links TRBV7-6 to TRBJ1-4; D gene unclear. This CDR3 contains 11 residues. CDR1 is SGHVS, CDR2 FNYEAQ, per germline. The CDR3 region has the DNA TGTGCCAGCAGCTTAGGGCAGCGGACTATTTTT. Protein: CASSLGQRTIF.

This clonotype has only a few counts. The V and J genes are TRBV4-2 and TRBJ2-3; 9 bases fit TRBD2. Germline CDR1 reads LGHNA; CDR2 reads YNFKEQ. The junction had 6 bases not matched to a gene; V was cut back by 5 bases and J by 3 bases. The CDR3 is made up of 15 amino acids. The DNA for the CDR3 is TGTGCCAGCAGCAGAGCGGGGGGCGCTACAGATACGCAGTATTTT. This translates into CASSRAGGATDTQYF.

The chain recombines TRBV4-2 with TRBJ2-1, with TRBD2 matching over 10 bases. This CDR3 comprises 19 residues. V dropped 0 bases and J dropped 6; count of bases not matched to a gene: 14. CDR1 is LGHNA and CDR2 is YNFKEQ in the germline V gene. The CDR3 region is CASSQDRIWGLAGANEQFF. The CDR3 nucleotides read TGTGCCAGCAGCCAAGATCGGATCTGGGGGCTAGCGGGGGCCAATGAGCAGTTCTTC.

The chain couples TRBV15 to TRBJ2-1; possibly TRBD1 or TRBD2 for D (5 bases each). Deletions cut 1 base from V and 6 bases from J, with 16 bases between. This CDR3 comprises 16 residues. The germline V gene has CDR1 LNHNV and CDR2 YYDKDF (reference sequence). Here the CDR3 reads CATSRGLGGLGNEQFF. CDR3 in DNA: TGTGCCACCAGCAGAGGGCTTGGGGGTCTAGGCAATGAGCAGTTCTTC.

This clonotype was recorded a few times. V usage is TRBV15 and J usage is TRBJ2-3; 12 positions match TRBD2. The CDR3 sequence is 17 residues long. The V and J ends lost 5 bases and 5 bases, in that order; junction bases with no gene match: 11. Germline values: CDR1 LNHNV, CDR2 YYDKDF (reference sequence). CDR3 DNA: TGTGCCACCAGCGACCCTAGCGGGGGGGCTTCCGGAGATACGCAGTATTTT. Its translation: CATSDPSGGASGDTQYF.

This clonotype was found a few times. The J gene is TRBJ1-2, the V gene TRBV11-1; 11 bases are a match to TRBD1. In germline, CDR1 is SGHAT, CDR2 FQDESV (reference sequence). After removal of 4 bases from V and 0 bases from J, the junction contained 7 bases not matched to a gene. The CDR3 runs 17 residues. CDR3 in DNA: TGTGCCAGCAGCTCTTGGACAGGGGGCTCCGCTAACTATGGCTACACCTTC. This translates into CASSSWTGGSANYGYTF.

This clonotype appeared many times. This rearrangement joins TRBV7-8 to TRBJ2-7; no clear D gene. Germline CDR1 is SGHVS and CDR2 is FQNEAQ. The CDR3 is 13 residues long. V was clipped by 2 bases and J by 5 bases, with 10 bases between them. As DNA, the CDR3 is TGTGCCAGCAGCTTATTATTTCAGGACGAGCAGTACTTC. Amino acid sequence: CASSLLFQDEQYF.

A note on this clonotype: A junction boundary mismatches the germline segment, possibly from a read error. The chain links TRBV7-2 to TRBJ1-1, with D perhaps TRBD1 (6 bases). The CDR3 spans 12 residues. Per germline, CDR1 SGHTA and CDR2 FQGNSA. For the CDR3, the DNA is TGTGCCAACAGCCTGACAGGCACTGAAGCTTTCTTT. Amino acid sequence: CANSLTGTEAFF.

This clonotype came up many times. The J gene is TRBJ2-2, the V gene TRBV7-6, with D possibly TRBD1 on 6 matching bases. CDR3 length: 18 residues. The ends were cut back, 5 bases at V and 5 bases at J, with 24 bases in the middle. Germline assignment: CDR1 SGHVS and CDR2 FNYEAQ. The CDR3 nucleotides read TGTGCCAGCAGCCGCGCGGGCCTTGGTGAGGGGGAGACCGGGGAGCTGTTTTTT. Translation gives CASSRAGLGEGETGELFF.

This clonotype occurred a few times. V and J are TRBV6-6 and TRBJ2-1; 9 nucleotides line up with TRBD1. This CDR3 has 16 amino acids. The germline V gene has CDR1 MNHNY and CDR2 SVGAGI (reference sequence). With V trimmed by 2 bases and J by 3 bases, 5 bases remained unmatched. The CDR3 spells CASSYGGQGYYNEQFF. CDR3 in DNA: TGTGCCAGCAGTTACGGGGGACAGGGATACTACAATGAGCAGTTCTTC.

V and J are TRBV19 and TRBJ1-5; no clear D gene. The V end was cut by 7 bases, the J end by 0 bases, with 7 bases between. The CDR3 is 13 residues long. Germline V gives CDR1 LNHDA, CDR2 SQIVND (reference sequence). In DNA form, the CDR3 reads TGTGCCAGTACGGTCCATAGCAATCAGCCCCAGCATTTT. It yields the protein CASTVHSNQPQHF.

Ten or more counts support this clonotype. V is TRBV19 and J is TRBJ2-1; no definite D call. V lost 3 bases and J lost 10, with 7 bases in between. The length of the CDR3 is 11 residues. Germline CDR1 reads LNHDA; CDR2 reads SQIVND (reference sequence). This chain's CDR3 is CASSMGLEQFF. The CDR3 bases are TGTGCCAGTAGTATGGGTCTGGAGCAGTTCTTC.